This T cell receptor (beta chain) was observed in a study of blood T cell repertoires in COVID-19. This CDR3 comprises 16 residues. The V gene's germline CDR1 is SNHLY and CDR2 FYNNEI. V gave up 1 base and J gave up 1 base; unmatched junction bases: 4. Each recovered donor of Cohort 3 presented with two negative PCRs, clearance, or symptom resolution. Sequencing used immunoSEQ multiplex PCR; TCRdb keeps in-frame clones, though not all of them. This table holds about 250,000 clones, roughly 90% found once. Material: PBMCs or T cells enriched from blood (not recorded which). The V call is TRBV2, the J call TRBJ1-5; 7 positions match TRBD1. The sequence was collected from a woman aged 45 to 65 who had recovered from COVID-19. DNA of the CDR3: TGTGCCAGCAGTGAAGGGGGACAGCGCAGCAATCAGCCCCAGCATTTT. It yields the protein CASSEGGQRSNQPQHF. The entire variable domain, with the rest obtained from reference TRBV2 and TRBJ1-5, is as follows: EPEVTQTPSHQVTQMGQEVILRCVPISNHLYFYWYRQILGQKVEFLVSFYNNEISEKSEIFDDQFSVERPDGSNFTLKIRSTKLEDSAMYFCASSEGGQRSNQPQHFGDGTRLSIL.